One and the same sample provided the 13 T cell receptor beta chains below, sequenced in a study of blood T cell repertoires in COVID-19. Data came from immunoSEQ multiplex PCR; TCRdb stores just in-frame clones and leaves some out. The sample records under 200,000 clones, around 86% being singletons. The sequencing sample was made of peripheral blood. The receptor set was obtained from a man aged 60 to 75 with acute or convalescent COVID-19.

The chain is built from TRBV6-5 and TRBJ2-3, with 7 bases fitting TRBD2. The CDR3 totals 15 residues. Germline trimming cut 7 bases from V and 3 bases from J; bases unmatched to any gene: 10. Germline assignment: CDR1 MNHEY and CDR2 SVGAGI. The CDR3 nucleotides are TGTGCCAGCACCCCCAGGAGCGGGATTACAGATACGCAGTATTTT. It specifies CASTPRSGITDTQYF.

CDR3 bases: TGCGCCAGCAGCTTGGCTGGGGAGAGGAATCAGCCCCAGCATTTT. This translates into CASSLAGERNQPQHF. J is TRBJ1-5 and V is TRBV5-1; no clear D gene. This CDR3 region has 15 residues. Germline CDR1 and CDR2: SGHRS and YFSETQ. Between the trimmed V and J ends, which lost 0 bases and 4 bases, there was a span of 11 bases.

In its sample, this clone was seen once. The chain joins TRBV10-3 to TRBJ2-7, with D unclear. The V and J ends lost 4 bases and 3 bases respectively, with 10 bases between them. The CDR3 has 13 amino acids. The V gene's germline CDR1 is ENHRY and CDR2 SYGVKD. The CDR3 protein is CAISVGADYEQYF. CDR3 sequence (DNA): TGTGCCATCAGTGTAGGTGCGGACTACGAGCAGTACTTC.

The CDR3 DNA reads as TGTGCCACCAGCACCGGGACTTCAGCTCAGCCCCAGCATTTT. It encodes CATSTGTSAQPQHF. The chain carries TRBV24-1 and TRBJ1-5; D perhaps matches TRBD1 (5 bases). The CDR3 extends over 14 amino acids. CDR1 KGHDR and CDR2 SFDVKD come from the germline V gene. V lost 7 bases and J 6 bases, leaving 15 bases between the germline ends.

The V and J genes are TRBV9 and TRBJ1-2; the D gene is possibly TRBD1 (5 bases). V was shortened by 4 bases and J by 6 bases, with 16 bases between the two germline ends. Germline values: CDR1 SGDLS, CDR2 YYNGEE. The CDR3 is 14 residues long. The CDR3 DNA reads as TGTGCCAGCAGCCTGAGCGGGGGAAGGGATGGCTACACCTTC. Amino acid sequence: CASSLSGGRDGYTF.

The genes are TRBV9 and TRBJ2-1, with D possibly TRBD2 on 6 matching bases. Germline V CDR1 and CDR2: SGDLS, YYNGEE. V was clipped by 4 bases and J by 3 bases, with 14 bases between them. The CDR3 covers 15 residues. The CDR3 protein is CASSPNSGFYNEQFF. The CDR3, as DNA: TGTGCCAGCAGCCCTAATAGCGGATTCTACAATGAGCAGTTCTTC.

The CDR3 bases are TGTGCCAGCAGCTTAGCGGGGACAGTTCAAGAGACCCAGTACTTC. It codes for CASSLAGTVQETQYF. This chain connects TRBV7-6 to TRBJ2-5, with 7 bases that match TRBD1. Unmatched junction bases numbered 3, after V lost 0 bases and J lost 2 bases. Per germline, CDR1 SGHVS and CDR2 FNYEAQ. The CDR3 length is 15 residues.

The gene calls are TRBV2 and TRBJ2-1, with D perhaps TRBD1 (5 bases). Trimming removed 4 bases at V and 8 bases at J, with 18 bases between. This CDR3 has 15 residues. CDR1 is SNHLY and CDR2 is FYNNEI in the germline V gene. For the CDR3, the DNA is TGTGCCAGCAGTGGCGGCAGGGAAGGCTTCGATGAGCAGTTCTTC. Translated: CASSGGREGFDEQFF.

This chain links TRBV4-1 with TRBJ1-2; D not certain. V was pared by 0 bases and J by 3 bases, with 11 bases between. The CDR3 has 15 amino acids. The germline gives CDR1 MGHRA, CDR2 YSYEKL. CDR3 sequence (DNA): TGCGCCAGCAGCCAAGAGGAGGGTTACTACTATGGCTACACCTTC. Protein: CASSQEEGYYYGYTF.

This chain connects TRBV4-1 to TRBJ1-2; TRBD1 aligns across 7 bases. Germline CDR1 is MGHRA and CDR2 is YSYEKL. With V trimmed by 5 bases and J by 8 bases, 8 bases remained unmatched. The length of the CDR3 is 13 residues. The DNA for the CDR3 is TGCGCCAGCAGCGTTGAGGGGGCTAGAGGCTACACCTTC. Translation: CASSVEGARGYTF.

The V and J genes are TRBV28 and TRBJ2-7; possible D gene TRBD1, 6 bases. Germline values: CDR1 MDHEN, CDR2 SYDVKM. V was shortened by 6 bases and J by 0 bases, with 6 bases between the two germline ends. CDR3 length: 12 amino acids. The CDR3 sequence is CASRQGSYEQYF. The CDR3 nucleotides read TGTGCCAGCAGACAGGGCTCCTACGAGCAGTACTTC. Together with reference TRBV28 and TRBJ2-7, the CDR3 gives the full variable domain: DVKVTQSSRYLVKRTGEKVFLECVQDMDHENMFWYRQDPGLGLRLIYFSYDVKMKEKGDIPEGYSVSREKKERFSLILESASTNQTSMYLCASRQGSYEQYFGPGTRLTVT.

This clone came up once. The chain recombines TRBV2 with TRBJ1-1; TRBD1 is a possible D gene (5 bases). V shed 7 bases and J shed 1 base, with 10 bases lying between them. CDR3 length equals 13 residues. Germline CDR1 reads SNHLY; CDR2 reads FYNNEI. The CDR3 sequence is CASKITGNTEAFF. The CDR3 bases are TGTGCCAGCAAGATAACAGGGAACACTGAAGCTTTCTTT.

The V call is TRBV9, the J call TRBJ1-2; TRBD1 matches 8 bases. V was pared by 4 bases and J by 3 bases, with 11 bases of the junction left unmatched. The length of the CDR3 is 16 residues. Per germline, CDR1 SGDLS and CDR2 YYNGEE. CDR3 nucleotide sequence: TGTGCCAGCAGCCGTCCCGGACAGGGAACGGACTATGGCTACACCTTC. This sequence encodes CASSRPGQGTDYGYTF.